Listed below are T cell receptor beta chains from one sample, sequenced in a study of blood T cell repertoires in COVID-19. The repertoire was sequenced with immunoSEQ multiplex PCR; TCRdb's copy has only in-frame clones and lacks some. Among 85,000 to 95,000 clones listed, about 90% were seen once. The sequencing sample was made of peripheral blood. The receptors stem from a human donor with acute or convalescent COVID-19. The donor label of this sample is uncertain. CDR3s include the opening cysteine and the closing phenylalanine or tryptophan. D genes are given only for firm matches. Not every row has a clone size; where given, it reads once, few, many or a size class.

V gene,D gene,J gene,clone size,CDR3 protein,CDR3 DNA
TRBV15,TRBD1,TRBJ2-1,few,CATRGPGQGIPSSYNEQFF,TGTGCCACCAGGGGTCCGGGACAGGGGATACCGAGCTCCTACAATGAGCAGTTCTTC
TRBV11-2,.,TRBJ2-7,.,CASSTNYYEQYF,TGTGCCAGCAGCACTAATTACTACGAGCAGTACTTC
TRBV29-1,TRBD1,TRBJ1-4,.,CSVTGQGYEKLFF,TGCAGCGTTACAGGACAGGGGTATGAAAAACTGTTTTTT
TRBV24-1,TRBD1,TRBJ1-2,.,CATSEPGQGNYGYTF,TGTGCCACCAGTGAGCCTGGACAGGGAAACTATGGCTACACCTTC
TRBV28,TRBD1,TRBJ1-2,.,CASRVPGQGLSGGGYTF,TGTGCCAGCAGAGTCCCGGGACAGGGGCTGTCAGGGGGTGGCTACACCTTC
TRBV15,.,TRBJ2-5,.,CATSRAPTGTQETQYF,TGTGCCACCAGCAGAGCCCCGACAGGGACTCAAGAGACCCAGTACTTC
TRBV6-5,.,TRBJ1-4,.,CASSLSGTLEEKLFF,TGTGCCAGCAGTCTCTCCGGGACTCTGGAGGAAAAACTGTTTTTT
TRBV14,TRBD1,TRBJ2-7,.,CASSQDRDRGYEQYF,TGTGCCAGCAGCCAAGATCGTGACAGGGGTTACGAGCAGTACTTC
TRBV19,.,TRBJ2-5,.,CASSIVGTYEETQYF,TGTGCCAGTAGTATAGTAGGGACATACGAAGAGACCCAGTACTTC
TRBV5-1,TRBD1,TRBJ1-1,.,CASSLAWDRPNTEAFF,TGCGCCAGCAGCTTGGCTTGGGACAGGCCGAACACTGAAGCTTTCTTT
TRBV28,TRBD1,TRBJ1-1,.,CASSLQGLLGAFF,TGTGCCAGCAGTCTACAGGGGCTTCTAGGAGCTTTCTTT
TRBV28,.,TRBJ2-1,.,CASDGGYNEQFF,TGTGCCAGCGATGGAGGCTACAATGAGCAGTTCTTC
TRBV3-1/TRBV3-2,TRBD2,TRBJ2-5,once,CASSQEDATSGQETQYF,TGTGCCAGCAGCCAAGAAGACGCGACTAGCGGGCAAGAGACCCAGTACTTC
TRBV6-5,TRBD1,TRBJ2-5,few,CASSYSPGTAQETQYF,TGTGCCAGCAGTTACTCCCCCGGGACAGCCCAAGAGACCCAGTACTTC
TRBV5-8,.,TRBJ1-3,.,CASSLRRVSSGNTIYF,TGTGCCAGCAGCTTGCGCCGGGTGAGCTCTGGAAACACCATATATTTT
TRBV10-3,TRBD1,TRBJ1-2,once,CATGTETYGYTF,TGTGCCACCGGGACAGAAACCTATGGCTACACCTTC
TRBV5-5,TRBD1,TRBJ2-6,.,CASSFQGAAGANVLTF,TGTGCCAGCAGCTTCCAGGGGGCTGCTGGGGCCAACGTCCTGACTTTC
TRBV11-3,TRBD1,TRBJ1-1,.,CASSQTNPFDRATEAFF,TGTGCCAGCAGCCAGACTAACCCATTCGACAGGGCCACTGAAGCTTTCTTT
TRBV18,.,TRBJ1-1,.,CASSPIASNTEAFF,TGTGCCAGCTCACCAATTGCAAGCAACACTGAAGCTTTCTTT
TRBV19,.,TRBJ1-1,.,CASRPRDTEAFF,TGTGCCAGTAGGCCTCGGGACACCGAAGCTTTCTTT
TRBV13,TRBD2,TRBJ2-3,once,CASSLREGRRTDTQYF,TGTGCCAGCAGTCTCCGGGAGGGCAGACGGACAGATACGCAGTATTTT
TRBV5-1,TRBD2,TRBJ2-1,.,CASSDGTSGYNEQFF,TGCGCCAGCAGCGACGGGACTAGCGGCTACAATGAGCAGTTCTTC
TRBV19,TRBD1,TRBJ1-1,.,CASSSMGQGRDTEAFF,TGTGCCAGTAGTTCGATGGGACAGGGTAGAGACACTGAAGCTTTCTTT
TRBV6-1,.,TRBJ1-2,.,CASSEGTRSYGYTF,TGTGCCAGCAGTGAAGGGACACGCTCCTATGGCTACACCTTC
TRBV28,.,TRBJ1-5,.,CASSLSQHRGEPQHF,TGTGCCAGCAGTTTATCCCAACACCGAGGTGAGCCCCAGCATTTT
TRBV18,.,TRBJ1-5,once,CASSPSETANNQPQHF,TGTGCCAGCTCACCCTCCGAGACAGCTAACAATCAGCCCCAGCATTTT
TRBV20-1,.,TRBJ1-1,.,CSARASEAFF,TGCAGTGCTAGGGCATCTGAAGCTTTCTTT
TRBV11-3,TRBD1,TRBJ2-7,.,CASSSGQGRGYEQYF,TGTGCCAGCAGCTCGGGACAGGGAAGAGGCTACGAGCAGTACTTC
TRBV19,.,TRBJ1-5,.,CASSSNGGNQPQHF,TGTGCCAGTAGCAGCAATGGAGGCAATCAGCCCCAGCATTTT
TRBV28,TRBD1,TRBJ1-6,.,CASSGGTEYNSPLHF,TGTGCCAGCAGTGGCGGGACAGAGTATAATTCACCCCTCCACTTT
TRBV13,.,TRBJ2-7,.,CASSLAGGPYEQYF,TGTGCCAGCAGCTTAGCGGGGGGCCCTTACGAGCAGTACTTC
TRBV2,.,TRBJ1-6,few,CASGGSSYNSPLHF,TGTGCCAGCGGGGGGAGCTCCTATAATTCACCCCTCCACTTT
TRBV25-1,TRBD1,TRBJ1-2,.,CASRSGTGTTNYGYTF,TGTGCCAGCAGGTCCGGGACAGGGACTACAAACTATGGCTACACCTTC
TRBV7-6,TRBD2,TRBJ2-1,.,CASSSPVLAGGVNEQFF,TGTGCCAGCAGCTCCCCTGTACTAGCGGGGGGGGTCAATGAGCAGTTCTTC
TRBV5-1,.,TRBJ1-2,.,CASSPGQSRYGYTF,TGCGCCAGCAGCCCTGGACAGAGTCGGTATGGCTACACCTTC
TRBV29-1,.,TRBJ1-2,.,CSVTDIPYGYTF,TGCAGCGTTACGGACATACCCTATGGCTACACCTTC
TRBV10-3,.,TRBJ1-4,.,CAISDFSNPTNEKLFF,TGTGCCATCAGTGATTTCAGTAACCCAACTAATGAAAAACTGTTTTTT
TRBV27,.,TRBJ2-2,few,CASSYRPQGTGELFF,TGTGCCAGCAGTTACCGACCACAGGGAACCGGGGAGCTGTTTTTT
TRBV3-1/TRBV3-2,.,TRBJ2-3,.,CASSRGLITDTQYF,TGTGCCAGCAGCCGGGGACTGATCACAGATACGCAGTATTTT
TRBV9,TRBD1,TRBJ1-2,.,CASSVDRGSYGYTF,TGTGCCAGCAGCGTCGACAGGGGTTCCTATGGCTACACCTTC
TRBV5-1,TRBD1,TRBJ2-7,.,CASSLMGQNYEQYF,TGCGCCAGCAGCTTGATGGGACAGAACTACGAGCAGTACTTC
TRBV5-1,.,TRBJ2-6,.,CASSLAGSSGANVLTF,TGCGCCAGCAGCTTGGCGGGTAGCTCTGGGGCCAACGTCCTGACTTTC
TRBV12-3/TRBV12-4,.,TRBJ2-3,.,CASSYVDTQYF,TGTGCCAGCAGCTACGTTGATACGCAGTATTTT
TRBV10-2,TRBD1,TRBJ1-1,once,CASRQGDTEAFF,TGCGCCAGCAGACAGGGGGACACTGAAGCTTTCTTT
TRBV3-1/TRBV3-2,TRBD1,TRBJ1-5,.,CASSQGQGTYSNQPQHF,TGTGCCAGCAGCCAAGGACAGGGGACCTATAGCAATCAGCCCCAGCATTTT
TRBV18,TRBD1,TRBJ1-2,.,CASSPAGQGNFVNYGYTF,TGTGCCAGCTCACCAGCGGGACAGGGGAACTTTGTTAACTATGGCTACACCTTC
TRBV15,TRBD1,TRBJ1-2,once,CATSGDSPFPNYGYTF,TGTGCCACCAGCGGGGACAGCCCTTTTCCTAACTATGGCTACACCTTC
TRBV5-1,TRBD1,TRBJ2-7,.,CASSGTGSYEQYF,TGCGCCAGCAGCGGGACAGGGTCTTACGAGCAGTACTTC
TRBV29-1,.,TRBJ2-7,.,CSVAKGGGAGGYEQYF,TGCAGCGTAGCGAAAGGGGGAGGCGCAGGGGGCTACGAGCAGTACTTC
TRBV19,.,TRBJ1-5,.,CASSMALDRGLHF,TGTGCCAGTAGTATGGCGCTGGACAGAGGCCTACATTTT
TRBV2,TRBD2,TRBJ2-2,.,CASKAGGPTGELFF,TGTGCCAGCAAAGCGGGGGGACCAACCGGGGAGCTGTTTTTT
TRBV9,TRBD2,TRBJ2-5,.,CASSVTGTTQETQYF,TGTGCCAGCAGCGTAACCGGGACTACCCAAGAGACCCAGTACTTC
TRBV10-1,.,TRBJ2-2,.,CASSEQANTGELFF,TGCGCCAGCAGTGAACAGGCGAACACCGGGGAGCTGTTTTTT
TRBV28,TRBD1,TRBJ1-3,.,CASRGTGQGARTIYF,TGTGCCAGCAGGGGAACGGGACAGGGGGCGCGCACCATATATTTT
TRBV18,.,TRBJ1-1,.,CASSPRQKVGMNTEAFF,TGTGCCAGCTCACCACGACAGAAAGTCGGAATGAACACTGAAGCTTTCTTT